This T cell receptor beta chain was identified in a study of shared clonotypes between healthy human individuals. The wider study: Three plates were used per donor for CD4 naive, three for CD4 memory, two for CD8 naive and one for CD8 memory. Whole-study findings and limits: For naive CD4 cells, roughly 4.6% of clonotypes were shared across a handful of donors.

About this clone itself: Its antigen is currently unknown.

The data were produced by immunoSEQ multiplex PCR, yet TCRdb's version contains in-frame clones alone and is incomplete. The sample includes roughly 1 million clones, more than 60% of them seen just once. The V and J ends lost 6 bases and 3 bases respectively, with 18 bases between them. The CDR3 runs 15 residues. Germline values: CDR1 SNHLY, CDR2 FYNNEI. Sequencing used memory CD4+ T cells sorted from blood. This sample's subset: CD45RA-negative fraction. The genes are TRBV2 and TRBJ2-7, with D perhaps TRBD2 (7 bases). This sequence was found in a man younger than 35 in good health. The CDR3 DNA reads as TGTGCCAGCAGACAGAGGGGGGCTAGCGGCTACGAGCAGTACTTC. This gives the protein CASRQRGASGYEQYF.